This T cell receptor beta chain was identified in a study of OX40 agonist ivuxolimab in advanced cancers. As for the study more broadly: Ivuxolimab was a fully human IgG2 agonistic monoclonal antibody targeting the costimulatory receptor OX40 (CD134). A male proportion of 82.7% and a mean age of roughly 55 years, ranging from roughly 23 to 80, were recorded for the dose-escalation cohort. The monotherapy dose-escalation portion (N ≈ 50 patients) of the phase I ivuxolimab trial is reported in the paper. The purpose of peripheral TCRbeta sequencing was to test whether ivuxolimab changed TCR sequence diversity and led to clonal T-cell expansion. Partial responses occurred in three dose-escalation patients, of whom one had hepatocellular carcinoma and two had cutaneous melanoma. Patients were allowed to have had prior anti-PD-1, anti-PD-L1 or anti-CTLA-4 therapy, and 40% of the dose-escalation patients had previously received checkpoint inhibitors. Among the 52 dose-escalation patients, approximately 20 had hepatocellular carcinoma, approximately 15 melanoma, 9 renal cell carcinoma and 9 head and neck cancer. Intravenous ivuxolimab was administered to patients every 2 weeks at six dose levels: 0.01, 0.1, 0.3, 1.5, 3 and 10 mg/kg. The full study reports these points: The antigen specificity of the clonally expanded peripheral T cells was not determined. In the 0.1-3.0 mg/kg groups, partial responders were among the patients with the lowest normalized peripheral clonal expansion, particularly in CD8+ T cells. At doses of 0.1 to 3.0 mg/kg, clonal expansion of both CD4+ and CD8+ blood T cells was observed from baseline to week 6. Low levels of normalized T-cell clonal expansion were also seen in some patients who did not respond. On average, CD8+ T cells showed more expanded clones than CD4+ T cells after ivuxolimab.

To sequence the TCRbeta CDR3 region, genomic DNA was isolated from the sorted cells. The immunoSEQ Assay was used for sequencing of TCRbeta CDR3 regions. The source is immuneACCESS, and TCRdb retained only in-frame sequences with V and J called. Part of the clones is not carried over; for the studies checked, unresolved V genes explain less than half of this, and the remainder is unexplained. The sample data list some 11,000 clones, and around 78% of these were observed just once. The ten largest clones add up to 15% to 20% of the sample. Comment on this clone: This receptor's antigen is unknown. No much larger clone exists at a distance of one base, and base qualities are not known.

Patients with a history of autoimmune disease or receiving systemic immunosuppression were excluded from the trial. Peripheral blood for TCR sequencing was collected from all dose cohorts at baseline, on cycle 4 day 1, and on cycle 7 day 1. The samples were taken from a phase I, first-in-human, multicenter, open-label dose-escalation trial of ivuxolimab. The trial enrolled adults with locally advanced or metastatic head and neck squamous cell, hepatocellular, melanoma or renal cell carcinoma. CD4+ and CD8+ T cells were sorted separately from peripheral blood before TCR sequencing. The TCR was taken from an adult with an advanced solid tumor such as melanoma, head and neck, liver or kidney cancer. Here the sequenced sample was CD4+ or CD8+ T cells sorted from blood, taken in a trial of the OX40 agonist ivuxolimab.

The CDR3 in this case is CASSAGGSSYTIYF. The nucleotide sequence is TGTGCCAGCTCCGCAGGCGGTAGCAGTTACACCATATATTTT. The V and J genes are TRBV2 and TRBJ1-3, with the D gene too uncertain to name. The CDR3, cysteine through phenylalanine, is 14 amino acids long. Just the 42-base CDR3 DNA is kept, in frame starting at base 1. V is cut by 8 bases and J by 8 bases, and the space between the germline ends is 19 bases. Based on the germline V gene, the CDR1 and CDR2 sequences are SNHLY and FYNNEI.